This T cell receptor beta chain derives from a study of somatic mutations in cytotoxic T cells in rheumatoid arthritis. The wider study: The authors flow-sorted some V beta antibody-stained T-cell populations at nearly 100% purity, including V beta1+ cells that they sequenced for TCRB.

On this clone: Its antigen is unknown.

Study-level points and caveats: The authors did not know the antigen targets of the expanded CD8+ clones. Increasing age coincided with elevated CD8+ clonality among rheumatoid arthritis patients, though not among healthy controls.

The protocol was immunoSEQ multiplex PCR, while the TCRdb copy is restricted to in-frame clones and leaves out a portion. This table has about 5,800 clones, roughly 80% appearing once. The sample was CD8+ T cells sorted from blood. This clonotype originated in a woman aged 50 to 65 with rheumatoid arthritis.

In DNA, the CDR3 is TGTGCCAGTAGTATTAAGACAGGGTATTTTACAATGAACACTGAAGCTTTCTTT. Protein product: CASSIKTGYFTMNTEAFF. The rearrangement joins TRBV19 to TRBJ1-1, with TRBD1 identical over 7 bases. This CDR3 is 18 amino acids long. Germline V CDR1 and CDR2: LNHDA, SQIVND (reference sequence). Trimming at V came to 3 bases and at J to 0 bases, leaving 13 bases not matched to a gene.